Listed below are T cell receptor beta chains from one sample, sequenced in a study of blood T cell repertoires in COVID-19. Using immunoSEQ multiplex PCR, the repertoire was profiled, and TCRdb retains in-frame clones only, with some absent. The sample carries about 240,000 clones, roughly four fifths recorded once. Sequencing was performed on peripheral blood. These receptors all come from a woman of 80 years or more with COVID-19, enrolled during active disease. Each CDR3 is given with its conserved first and last residue. A D gene is named only where the DNA matches it firmly. Expanded clones get a size class; other rows say once, few or many, or leave the size out.

j_call d_call clone_size v_call cdr3_nt cdr3_aa
TRBJ1-4 . . TRBV6-1 TGTGCCAGCAGTGAAATGGCAGGGTGGGAAAAACTGTTTTTT CASSEMAGWEKLFF
TRBJ2-1 TRBD2 . TRBV7-2 TGTGCCACTTCCGCACTAGCGGGAGGGCCGGGGTTCTTC CATSALAGGPGFF
TRBJ2-7 TRBD1 . TRBV5-1 TGCGCCAGCACCTTTGACGGGACAGGTATTTCCTACGAGCAGTACTTC CASTFDGTGISYEQYF
TRBJ2-3 TRBD2 . TRBV3-1/TRBV3-2 TGTGCCAGCAGCCTGGGACTAGCGGGGACGGATACGCAGTATTTT CASSLGLAGTDTQYF
TRBJ2-1 TRBD2 . TRBV3-1/TRBV3-2 TGTGCCAGCAGCCTGAGCGGGGGGTACAATGAGCAGTTCTTC CASSLSGGYNEQFF
TRBJ2-7 . . TRBV28 TGTGCCAGCAGTCATCAGGAGGTGGACTTC CASSHQEVDF
TRBJ2-1 . . TRBV6-2/TRBV6-3 TGTGCCAGCAGTCCATACAATGAGCAGTTCTTC CASSPYNEQFF
TRBJ2-7 . . TRBV15 TGTGCCACCAGCAGAGATTGGCAGGGGATCTCCTACGAGCAGTACTTC CATSRDWQGISYEQYF
TRBJ1-1 . . TRBV20-1 TGCAGTGCTAGTAGGGGGGGGCGAGACACTGAAGCTTTCTTT CSASRGGRDTEAFF
TRBJ1-1 TRBD1 . TRBV18 TGTGCCAGCTCACCACGGACAGGGAATGGGGACACTGAAGCTTTCTTT CASSPRTGNGDTEAFF
TRBJ2-5 . . TRBV14 TGTGCCAGCAGCACCGAAAATCAGGAGACCCAGTACTTC CASSTENQETQYF
TRBJ1-6 TRBD1 once TRBV5-1 TGCGCCAGCAGCCTGGAGACAGGGGGAGGGAATTCACCCCTCCACTTT CASSLETGGGNSPLHF
TRBJ1-5 . . TRBV19 TGTGCCCTCGACCCGATTCCCAGGGATCAGCCCCAGCATTTT CALDPIPRDQPQHF
TRBJ1-2 . . TRBV28 TGTGCCAGCAGTTTAGGGGGCGCACTTTCTGGCTACACCTTC CASSLGGALSGYTF
TRBJ2-2 TRBD2 . TRBV5-1 TGCGCCAGCAGCTTGAGGGAGGGCACCGGGGAGCTGTTTTTT CASSLREGTGELFF
TRBJ2-3 . few TRBV10-3 TGTGCCACCGTCGACAGGTCCATCGCAGATACGCAGTATTTT CATVDRSIADTQYF
TRBJ2-1 TRBD2 . TRBV28 TGTGCCAGCAGATTTAGCGGGCTGGATGAGCAGTTCTTC CASRFSGLDEQFF
TRBJ1-5 TRBD1 few TRBV9 TGTGCCAGCAGCCCGACAGGGGGCAATCAGCCCCAGCATTTT CASSPTGGNQPQHF
TRBJ1-2 . . TRBV7-9 TGTGCCAGCAGCTTAGCGGGAGGGGGCTATGGCTACACCTTC CASSLAGGGYGYTF
TRBJ1-3 . . TRBV18 TGTGCCAGCTCACCAACGGGGATCTCTGGAAACACCATATATTTT CASSPTGISGNTIYF
TRBJ1-3 TRBD1 . TRBV11-3 TGTGCCAGCAGCCCGGGACAGGGGGCGAACACCATATATTTT CASSPGQGANTIYF
TRBJ2-3 TRBD1 . TRBV5-1 TGCGCCAGCAGCCCCCTAACACAGGGGTCGCAGTATTTT CASSPLTQGSQYF
TRBJ1-2 TRBD1 once TRBV6-7 TGTGCCGCTAGGACAGGGGGTGACTATGGCTACACCTTC CAARTGGDYGYTF
TRBJ1-1 . once TRBV5-1 TGCGCCAGCAGGGAAGGAGTGAACACTGAAGCTTTCTTT CASREGVNTEAFF
TRBJ2-1 TRBD1 few TRBV2 TGTGCCAGCAGCGCGGGACAGGGTTCGTACAATGAGCAGTTCTTC CASSAGQGSYNEQFF
TRBJ2-7 . . TRBV28 TGTGCCAGCAGATCTTCTATTGGGGGGGGGCTCTACGAGCAGTACTTC CASRSSIGGGLYEQYF
TRBJ2-2 TRBD1 . TRBV4-1 TGCGCCAGCAGCCGCAAAACAGGGGGACAGAACACCGGGGAGCTGTTTTTT CASSRKTGGQNTGELFF
TRBJ1-1 . . TRBV4-1 TGCGCCAGCAGCCCCCACAAGATAGGAGCAACGGTCACTGAAGCTTTCTTT CASSPHKIGATVTEAFF
TRBJ1-6 . . TRBV6-5 TGTGCCAGCAGTTACTCGGTCGCGGGAGGCCGTTCACCCCTCCACTTT CASSYSVAGGRSPLHF
TRBJ2-5 . . TRBV7-8 TGTGCCAGCAGCTTATTCAGGCGCGGGACTCGAGAGACCCAGTACTTC CASSLFRRGTRETQYF
TRBJ1-3 . . TRBV11-2 TGTGCCAGCAAGAAGAGCTCTGGAAACACCATATATTTT CASKKSSGNTIYF
TRBJ1-2 TRBD1 . TRBV7-2 TGTGCCAGCAGCTTAGCGACAGGGAACGGCTATGGCTACACCTTC CASSLATGNGYGYTF
TRBJ2-1 . . TRBV11-2 TGTGCCAGCACGCGGAGTGAGGTTGAGCAGTTCTTC CASTRSEVEQFF
TRBJ2-3 TRBD1 . TRBV12-5 TGTGCTAGTGGGACAGGGGGGACAGATACGCAGTATTTT CASGTGGTDTQYF
TRBJ1-2 TRBD1 . TRBV15 TGTGCCACCAGCAGGGGCGGGTTAATTGACAGGGCTGGCTACACCTTC CATSRGGLIDRAGYTF
TRBJ2-7 . . TRBV19 TGTGCCAGTAGCCCTAGACAGGAGCTCGAGCAGTACTTC CASSPRQELEQYF
TRBJ1-4 . once TRBV3-1/TRBV3-2 TGTGCCAGCAGCCAAGAAACGGCGGGAGACGAAAAACTGTTTTTT CASSQETAGDEKLFF